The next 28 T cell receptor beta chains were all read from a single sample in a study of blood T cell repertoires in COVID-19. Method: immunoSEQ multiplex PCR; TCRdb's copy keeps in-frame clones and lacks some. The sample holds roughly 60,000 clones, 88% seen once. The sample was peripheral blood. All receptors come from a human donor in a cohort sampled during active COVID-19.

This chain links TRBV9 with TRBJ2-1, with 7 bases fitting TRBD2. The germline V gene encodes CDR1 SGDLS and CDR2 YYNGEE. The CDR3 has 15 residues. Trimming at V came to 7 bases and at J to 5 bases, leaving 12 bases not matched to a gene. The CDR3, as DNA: TGTGCCAGCGACGATGGCGGGAGCGCCGACAATGAGCAGTTCTTC. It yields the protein CASDDGGSADNEQFF.

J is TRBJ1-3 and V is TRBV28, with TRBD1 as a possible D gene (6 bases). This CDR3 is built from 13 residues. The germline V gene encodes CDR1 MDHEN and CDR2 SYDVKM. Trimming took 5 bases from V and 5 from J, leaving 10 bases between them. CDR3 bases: TGTGCCAGCAGTAGACAGGATCGAAACACCATATATTTT. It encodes CASSRQDRNTIYF.

The CDR3 spells CASSRSSGGTQETQYF. In nucleotides, the CDR3 is TGTGCCAGTAGTAGATCTAGCGGGGGAACTCAAGAGACCCAGTACTTC. The chain is built from TRBV19 and TRBJ2-5; 10 bases agree with TRBD2. The CDR3 is made up of 16 amino acids. From germline, CDR1 is LNHDA and CDR2 SQIVND (reference sequence). V dropped 4 bases and J dropped 2; count of bases not matched to a gene: 7.

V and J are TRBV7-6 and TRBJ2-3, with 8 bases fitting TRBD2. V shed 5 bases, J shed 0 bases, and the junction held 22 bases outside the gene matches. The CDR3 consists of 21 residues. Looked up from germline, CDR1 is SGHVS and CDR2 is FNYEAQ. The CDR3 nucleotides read TGTGCCAGCAGCCCGGATCTTAGCGGGACGCGCACATCCACTAGCACAGATACGCAGTATTTT. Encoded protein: CASSPDLSGTRTSTSTDTQYF.

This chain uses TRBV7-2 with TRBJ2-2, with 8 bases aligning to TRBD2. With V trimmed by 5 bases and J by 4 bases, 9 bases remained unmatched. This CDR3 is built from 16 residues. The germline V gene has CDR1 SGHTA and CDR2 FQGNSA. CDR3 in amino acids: CASSPRLAHRTGELFF. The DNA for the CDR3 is TGTGCCAGCAGCCCCCGACTAGCGCACCGCACCGGGGAGCTGTTTTTT.

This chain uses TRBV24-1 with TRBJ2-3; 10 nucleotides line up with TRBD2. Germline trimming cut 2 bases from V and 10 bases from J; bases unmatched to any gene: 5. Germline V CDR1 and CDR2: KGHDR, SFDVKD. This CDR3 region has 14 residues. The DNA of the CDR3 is TGTGCCACCAGTGATTCGCTAGCGGGAGAGGCGCAGTATTTT. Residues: CATSDSLAGEAQYF.

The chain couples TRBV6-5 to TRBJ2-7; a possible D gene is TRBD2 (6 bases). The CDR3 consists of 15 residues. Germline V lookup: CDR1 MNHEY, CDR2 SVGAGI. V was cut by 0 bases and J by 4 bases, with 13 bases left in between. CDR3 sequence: CASSYSGRRGYEQYF. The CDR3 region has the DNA TGTGCCAGCAGTTACTCGGGGAGGAGAGGATACGAGCAGTACTTC.

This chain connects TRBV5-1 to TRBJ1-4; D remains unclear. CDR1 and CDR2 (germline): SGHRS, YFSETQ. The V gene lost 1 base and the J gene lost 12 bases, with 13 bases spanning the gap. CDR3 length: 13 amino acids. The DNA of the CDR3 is TGCGCCAGCAGCTTGCATGAGGGCGTGGAACTGTTTTTT. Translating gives CASSLHEGVELFF.

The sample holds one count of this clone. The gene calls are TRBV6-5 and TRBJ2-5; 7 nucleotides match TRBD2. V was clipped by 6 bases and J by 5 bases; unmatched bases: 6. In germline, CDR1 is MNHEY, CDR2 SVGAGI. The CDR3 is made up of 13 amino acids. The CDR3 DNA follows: TGTGCCAGCAGGGGGAGGGGACTGGAGACCCAGTACTTC. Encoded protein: CASRGRGLETQYF.

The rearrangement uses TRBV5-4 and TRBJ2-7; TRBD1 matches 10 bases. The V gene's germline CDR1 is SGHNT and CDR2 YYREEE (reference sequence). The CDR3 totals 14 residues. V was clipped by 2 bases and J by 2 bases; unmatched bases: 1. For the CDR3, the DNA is TGTGCCAGCAGCTTTGGGACAGGGGCCTACGAGCAGTACTTC. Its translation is CASSFGTGAYEQYF.

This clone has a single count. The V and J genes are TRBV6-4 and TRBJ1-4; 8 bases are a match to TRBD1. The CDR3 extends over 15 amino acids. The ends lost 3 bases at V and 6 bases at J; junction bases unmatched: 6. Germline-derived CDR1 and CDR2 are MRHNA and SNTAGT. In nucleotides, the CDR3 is TGTGCCAGCAGTGATCACCGGGACAGGTATGAAAAACTGTTTTTT. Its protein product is CASSDHRDRYEKLFF.

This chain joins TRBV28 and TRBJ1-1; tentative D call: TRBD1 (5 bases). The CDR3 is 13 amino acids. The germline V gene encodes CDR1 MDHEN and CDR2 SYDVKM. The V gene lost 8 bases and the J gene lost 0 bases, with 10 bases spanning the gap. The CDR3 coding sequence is TGTGCCAGCCCCGACAGATTGAACACTGAAGCTTTCTTT. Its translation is CASPDRLNTEAFF.

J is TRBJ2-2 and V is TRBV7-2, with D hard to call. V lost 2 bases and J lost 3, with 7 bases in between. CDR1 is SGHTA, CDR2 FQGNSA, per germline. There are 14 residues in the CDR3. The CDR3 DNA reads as TGTGCCAGCAGCTTACTCCGGGACACCGGGGAGCTGTTTTTT. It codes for CASSLLRDTGELFF.

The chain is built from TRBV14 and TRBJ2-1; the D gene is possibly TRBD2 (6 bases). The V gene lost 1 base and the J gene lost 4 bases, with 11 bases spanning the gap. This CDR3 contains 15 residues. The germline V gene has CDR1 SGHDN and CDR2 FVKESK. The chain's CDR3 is CASSQVGRAYNEQFF. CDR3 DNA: TGTGCCAGCAGCCAAGTCGGGAGAGCATACAATGAGCAGTTCTTC.

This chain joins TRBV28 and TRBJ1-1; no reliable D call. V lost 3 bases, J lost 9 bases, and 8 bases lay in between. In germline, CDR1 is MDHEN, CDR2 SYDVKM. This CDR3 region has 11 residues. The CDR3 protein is CASSFSNQAFF. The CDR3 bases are TGTGCCAGCAGTTTCTCTAACCAAGCTTTCTTT.

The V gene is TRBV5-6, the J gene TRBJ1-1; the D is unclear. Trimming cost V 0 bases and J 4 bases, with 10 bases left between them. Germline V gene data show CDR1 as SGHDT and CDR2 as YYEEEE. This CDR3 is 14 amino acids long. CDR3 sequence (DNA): TGTGCCAGCAGCTTGGACGGCCTAGGCACTGAAGCTTTCTTT. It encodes CASSLDGLGTEAFF.

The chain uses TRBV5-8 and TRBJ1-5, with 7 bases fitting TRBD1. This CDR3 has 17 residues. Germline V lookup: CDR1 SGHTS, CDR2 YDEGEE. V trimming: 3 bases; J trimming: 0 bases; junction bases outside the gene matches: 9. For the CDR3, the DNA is TGTGCCAGCAGCTCCCGGACAGGACAGTTTAGCAATCAGCCCCAGCATTTT. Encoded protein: CASSSRTGQFSNQPQHF.

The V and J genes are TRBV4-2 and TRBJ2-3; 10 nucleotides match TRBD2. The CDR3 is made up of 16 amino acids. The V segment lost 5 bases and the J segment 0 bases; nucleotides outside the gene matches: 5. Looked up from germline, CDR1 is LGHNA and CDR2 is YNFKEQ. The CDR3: CASSYSTSGSTDTQYF. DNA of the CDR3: TGTGCCAGCAGCTACTCGACTAGCGGGAGCACAGATACGCAGTATTTT.

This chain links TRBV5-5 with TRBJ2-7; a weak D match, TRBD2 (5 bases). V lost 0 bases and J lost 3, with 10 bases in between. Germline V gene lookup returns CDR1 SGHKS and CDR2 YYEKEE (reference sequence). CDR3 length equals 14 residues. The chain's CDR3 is CASSLGPDYYEQYF. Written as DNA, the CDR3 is TGTGCCAGCAGCTTGGGGCCAGACTACTACGAGCAGTACTTC.

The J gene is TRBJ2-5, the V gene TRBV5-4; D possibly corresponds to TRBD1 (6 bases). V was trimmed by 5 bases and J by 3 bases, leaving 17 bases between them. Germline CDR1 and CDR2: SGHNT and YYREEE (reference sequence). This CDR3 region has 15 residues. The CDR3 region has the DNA TGTGCCAGCAGTCCGTTTGTACAGGGCGAAGAGACCCAGTACTTC. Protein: CASSPFVQGEETQYF.

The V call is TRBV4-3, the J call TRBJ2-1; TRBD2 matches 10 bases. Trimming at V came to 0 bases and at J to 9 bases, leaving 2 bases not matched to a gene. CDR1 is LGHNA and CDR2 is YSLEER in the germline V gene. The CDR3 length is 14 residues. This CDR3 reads CASSQDRTSGEQFF. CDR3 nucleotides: TGCGCCAGCAGCCAAGATCGGACTAGCGGTGAGCAGTTCTTC.

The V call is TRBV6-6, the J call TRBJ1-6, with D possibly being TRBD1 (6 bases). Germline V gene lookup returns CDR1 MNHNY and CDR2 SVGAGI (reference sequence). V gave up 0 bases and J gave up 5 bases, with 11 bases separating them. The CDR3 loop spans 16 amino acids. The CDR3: CASSYSPGQHNSPLHF. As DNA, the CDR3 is TGTGCCAGCAGTTACTCGCCTGGACAGCATAATTCACCCCTCCACTTT.

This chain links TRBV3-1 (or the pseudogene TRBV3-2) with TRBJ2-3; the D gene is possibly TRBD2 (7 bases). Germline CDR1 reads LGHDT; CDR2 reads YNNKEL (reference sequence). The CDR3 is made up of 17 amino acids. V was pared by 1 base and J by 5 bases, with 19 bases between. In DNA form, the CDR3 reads TGTGCCAGCAGCCAAGTTGGGGGGGGGCCCCGGGAAGATACGCAGTATTTT. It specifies CASSQVGGGPREDTQYF.

For the CDR3, the DNA is TGTGCCAGCAGCTTTAGGGGCATTTACGAGCAGTACTTC. Translating it yields CASSFRGIYEQYF. The V gene is TRBV13, the J gene TRBJ2-7; D perhaps matches TRBD1 (5 bases). With 3 bases removed from V and 4 bases from J, the gap between germline ends came to 10 bases. Germline V gives CDR1 PRHDT, CDR2 FYEKMQ (reference sequence). The CDR3 extends over 13 amino acids.

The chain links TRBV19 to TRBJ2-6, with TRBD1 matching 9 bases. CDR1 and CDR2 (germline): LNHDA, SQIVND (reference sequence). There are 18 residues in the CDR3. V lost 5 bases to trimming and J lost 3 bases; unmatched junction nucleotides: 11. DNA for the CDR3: TGTGCCAGTAGTCCGCGCCGGGACAGGGTAAATGGGGCCAACGTCCTGACTTTC. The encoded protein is CASSPRRDRVNGANVLTF.

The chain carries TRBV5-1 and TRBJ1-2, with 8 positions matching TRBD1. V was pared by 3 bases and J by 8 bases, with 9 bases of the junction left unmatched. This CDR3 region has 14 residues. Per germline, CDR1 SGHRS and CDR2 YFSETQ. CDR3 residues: CASSSGTGYLGYTF. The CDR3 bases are TGCGCCAGCAGCTCCGGGACAGGCTACTTGGGCTACACCTTC. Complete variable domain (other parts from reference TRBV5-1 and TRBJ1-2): KAGVTQTPRYLIKTRGQQVTLSCSPISGHRSVSWYQQTPGQGLQFLFEYFSETQRNKGNFPGRFSGRQFSNSRSEMNVSTLELGDSALYLCASSSGTGYLGYTFGSGTRLTVV.

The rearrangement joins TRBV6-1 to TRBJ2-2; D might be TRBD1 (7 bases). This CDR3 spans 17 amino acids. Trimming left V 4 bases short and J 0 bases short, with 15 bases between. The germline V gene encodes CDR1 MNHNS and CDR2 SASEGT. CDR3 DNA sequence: TGTGCCAGCAGTGTCTTCGGAGGGGGCTCGAACACCGGGGAGCTGTTTTTT. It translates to CASSVFGGGSNTGELFF.

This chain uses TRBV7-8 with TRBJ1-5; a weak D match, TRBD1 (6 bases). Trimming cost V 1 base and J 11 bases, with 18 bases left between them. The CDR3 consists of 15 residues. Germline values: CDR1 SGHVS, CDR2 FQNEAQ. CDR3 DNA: TGTGCCAGCAGCTTAGGAGGGACACTCCTGAGAGCCCAGCATTTT. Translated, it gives CASSLGGTLLRAQHF.